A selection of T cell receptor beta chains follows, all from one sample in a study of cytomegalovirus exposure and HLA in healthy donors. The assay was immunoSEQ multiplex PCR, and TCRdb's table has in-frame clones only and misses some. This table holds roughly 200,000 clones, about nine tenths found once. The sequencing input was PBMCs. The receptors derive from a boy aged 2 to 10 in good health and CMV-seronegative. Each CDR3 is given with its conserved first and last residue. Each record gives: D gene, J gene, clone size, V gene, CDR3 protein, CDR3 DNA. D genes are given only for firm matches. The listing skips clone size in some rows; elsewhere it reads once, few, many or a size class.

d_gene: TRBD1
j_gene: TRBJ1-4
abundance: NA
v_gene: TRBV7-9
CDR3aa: CSSSFGTGNEKLFF
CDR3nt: TGTTCCAGCAGCTTCGGGACAGGGAATGAAAAACTGTTTTTT

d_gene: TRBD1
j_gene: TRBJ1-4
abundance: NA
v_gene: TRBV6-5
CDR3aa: CASSSGTGVEKLFF
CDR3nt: TGTGCCAGCAGTTCCGGGACAGGGGTTGAAAAACTGTTTTTT

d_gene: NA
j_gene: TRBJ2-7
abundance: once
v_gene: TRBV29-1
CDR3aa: CSVWGGYGQYF
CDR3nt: TGCAGCGTTTGGGGGGGCTACGGGCAGTACTTC

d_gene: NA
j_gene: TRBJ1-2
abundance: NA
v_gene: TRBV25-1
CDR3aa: CASGEGVGRAYGYTF
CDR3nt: TGTGCCAGCGGAGAGGGGGTGGGCAGGGCCTATGGCTACACCTTC

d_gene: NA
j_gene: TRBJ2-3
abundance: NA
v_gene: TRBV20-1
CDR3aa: CSAGQLTQYF
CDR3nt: TGCAGTGCCGGACAGCTAACGCAGTATTTT

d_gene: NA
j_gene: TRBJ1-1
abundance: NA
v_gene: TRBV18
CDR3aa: CASSLDQGLNTEAFF
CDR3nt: TGTGCCAGCTCACTCGACCAGGGATTAAACACTGAAGCTTTCTTT

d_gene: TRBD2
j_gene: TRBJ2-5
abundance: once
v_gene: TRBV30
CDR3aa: CAWSVREGRGRETQYF
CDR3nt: TGTGCCTGGAGTGTACGGGAGGGCCGAGGTCGAGAGACCCAGTACTTC

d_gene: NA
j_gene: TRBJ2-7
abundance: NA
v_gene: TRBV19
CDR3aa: CASSGPRSSYEQYF
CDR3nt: TGTGCCAGTAGTGGGCCGCGCTCCTCCTACGAGCAGTACTTC

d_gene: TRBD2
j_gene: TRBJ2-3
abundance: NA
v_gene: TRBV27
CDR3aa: CASSSGGRFTDTQYF
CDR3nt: TGTGCCAGCAGTTCGGGCGGGAGGTTCACAGATACGCAGTATTTT

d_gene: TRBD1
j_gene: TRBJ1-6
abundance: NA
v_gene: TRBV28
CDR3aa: CASSLRQGANNSPLHF
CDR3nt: TGTGCCAGCAGTTTGCGACAGGGGGCGAATAATTCACCCCTCCACTTT

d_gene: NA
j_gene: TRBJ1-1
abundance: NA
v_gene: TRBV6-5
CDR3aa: CASSYIPQENTEAFF
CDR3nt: TGTGCCAGCAGTTACATCCCCCAGGAGAACACTGAAGCTTTCTTT

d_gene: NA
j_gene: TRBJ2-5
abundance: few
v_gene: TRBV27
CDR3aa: CASGLPGTPETQYF
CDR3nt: TGTGCCAGCGGATTACCGGGAACCCCGGAGACCCAGTACTTC

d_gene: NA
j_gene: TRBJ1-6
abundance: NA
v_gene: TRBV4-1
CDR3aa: CASSQGSGNSPLHF
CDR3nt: TGCGCCAGCAGCCAAGGGTCAGGGAATTCACCCCTCCACTTT

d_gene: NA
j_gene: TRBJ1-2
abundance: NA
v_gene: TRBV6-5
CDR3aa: CASVASYGYTF
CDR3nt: TGTGCCAGCGTTGCCAGCTATGGCTACACCTTC

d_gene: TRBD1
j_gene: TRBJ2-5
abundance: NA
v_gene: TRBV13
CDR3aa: CASSSGQGRETQYF
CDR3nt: TGTGCCAGCAGCTCCGGACAGGGGCGAGAGACCCAGTACTTC

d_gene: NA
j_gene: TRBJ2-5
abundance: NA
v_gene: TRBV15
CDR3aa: CATSRRQSQETQYF
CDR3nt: TGTGCCACCAGCAGACGACAGAGCCAAGAGACCCAGTACTTC

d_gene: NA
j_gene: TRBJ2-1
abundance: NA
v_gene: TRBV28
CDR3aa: CASSLLASLYNEQFF
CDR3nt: TGTGCCAGCAGTCTCCTAGCATCCCTCTACAATGAGCAGTTCTTC

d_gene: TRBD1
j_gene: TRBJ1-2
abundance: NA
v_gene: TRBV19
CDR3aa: CASSRGGGQGGGYTF
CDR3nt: TGTGCCAGTAGCAGAGGAGGGGGACAGGGGGGTGGCTACACCTTC

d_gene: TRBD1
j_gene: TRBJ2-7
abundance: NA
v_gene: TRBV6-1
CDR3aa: CASSATGAREQYF
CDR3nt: TGTGCCAGCAGTGCTACAGGGGCGCGGGAGCAGTACTTC

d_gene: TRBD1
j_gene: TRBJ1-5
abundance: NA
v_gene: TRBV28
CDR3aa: CASSYMDRVNQPQHF
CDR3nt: TGTGCCAGCAGTTACATGGACAGGGTCAATCAGCCCCAGCATTTT

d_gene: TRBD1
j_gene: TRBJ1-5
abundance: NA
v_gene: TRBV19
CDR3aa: CASKNRGAGQPQHF
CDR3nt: TGTGCCAGTAAGAACAGGGGCGCGGGTCAGCCCCAGCATTTT

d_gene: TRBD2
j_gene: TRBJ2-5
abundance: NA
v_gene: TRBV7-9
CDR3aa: CASSLLAGVQETQYF
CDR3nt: TGTGCCAGCAGCTTACTAGCGGGAGTCCAAGAGACCCAGTACTTC

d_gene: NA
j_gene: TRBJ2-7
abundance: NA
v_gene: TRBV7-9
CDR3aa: CSSSGVSYEQYF
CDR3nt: TGTTCCAGCAGCGGAGTCTCCTACGAGCAGTACTTC

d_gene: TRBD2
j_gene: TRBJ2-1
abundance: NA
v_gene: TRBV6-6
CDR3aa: CASSWVAGGVNEQFF
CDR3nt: TGTGCCAGCAGTTGGGTAGCGGGGGGGGTGAATGAGCAGTTCTTC

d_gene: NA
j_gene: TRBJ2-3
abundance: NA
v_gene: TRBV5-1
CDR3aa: CASSLEEFTDTQYF
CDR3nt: TGCGCCAGCAGCTTGGAGGAGTTTACAGATACGCAGTATTTT

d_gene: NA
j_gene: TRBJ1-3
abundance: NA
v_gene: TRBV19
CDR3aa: CASSIDLRTGNTIYF
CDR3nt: TGTGCCAGTAGTATAGATTTGCGGACTGGAAACACCATATATTTT

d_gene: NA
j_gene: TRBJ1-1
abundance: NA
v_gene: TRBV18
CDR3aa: CASSKSSGGNTEAFF
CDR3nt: TGTGCCAGCTCAAAATCCTCAGGAGGGAACACTGAAGCTTTCTTT

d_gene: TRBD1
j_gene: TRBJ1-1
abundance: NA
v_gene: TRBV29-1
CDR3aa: CSGLRGHEAFF
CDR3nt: TGCAGCGGGCTCAGGGGGCATGAAGCTTTCTTT

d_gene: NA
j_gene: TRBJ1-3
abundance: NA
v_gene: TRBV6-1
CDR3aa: CASSEVWRNSGNTIYF
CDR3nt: TGTGCCAGCAGTGAAGTTTGGCGGAACTCTGGAAACACCATATATTTT

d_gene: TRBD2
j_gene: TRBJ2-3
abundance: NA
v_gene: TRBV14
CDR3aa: CASSLQRTSGSTDTQYF
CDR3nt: TGTGCCAGCAGCCTCCAAAGGACTAGCGGTAGCACAGATACGCAGTATTTT

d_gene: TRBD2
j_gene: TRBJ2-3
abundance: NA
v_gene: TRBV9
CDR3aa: CASSGTSGDTQYF
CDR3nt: TGTGCCAGCAGCGGGACTAGCGGGGATACGCAGTATTTT

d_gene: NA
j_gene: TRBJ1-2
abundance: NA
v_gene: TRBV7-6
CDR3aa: CASSPGTSYGYTF
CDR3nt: TGTGCCAGCAGCCCCGGGACATCTTATGGCTACACCTTC

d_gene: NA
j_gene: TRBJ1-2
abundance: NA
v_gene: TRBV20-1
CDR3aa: CSSGPSYTF
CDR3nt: TGCAGCTCAGGGCCTTCCTACACCTTC

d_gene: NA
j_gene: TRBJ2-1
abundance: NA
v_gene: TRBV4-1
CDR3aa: CASSQVGGYNEQFF
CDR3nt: TGCGCCAGCAGCCAAGTAGGCGGTTACAATGAGCAGTTCTTC

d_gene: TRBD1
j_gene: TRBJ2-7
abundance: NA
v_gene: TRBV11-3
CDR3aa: CASSLTGASYEQYF
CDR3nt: TGTGCCAGCAGCTTGACAGGGGCCTCTTACGAGCAGTACTTC

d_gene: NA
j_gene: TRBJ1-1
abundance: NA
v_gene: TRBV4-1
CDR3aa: CASSQGPGGGWTEAFF
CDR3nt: TGCGCCAGCAGCCAAGGCCCTGGGGGGGGATGGACTGAAGCTTTCTTT

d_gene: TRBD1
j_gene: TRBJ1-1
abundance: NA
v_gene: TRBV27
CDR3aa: CASSFGGTGNTEAFF
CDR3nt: TGTGCCAGCAGTTTTGGAGGGACAGGGAACACTGAAGCTTTCTTT

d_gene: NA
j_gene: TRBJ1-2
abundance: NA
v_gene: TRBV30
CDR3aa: CAWSEEDYGYTF
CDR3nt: TGTGCCTGGAGTGAGGAGGACTATGGCTACACCTTC

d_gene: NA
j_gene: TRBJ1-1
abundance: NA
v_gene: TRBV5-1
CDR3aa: CASSLQGVNTEAFF
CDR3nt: TGCGCCAGCAGCTTACAGGGCGTGAACACTGAAGCTTTCTTT

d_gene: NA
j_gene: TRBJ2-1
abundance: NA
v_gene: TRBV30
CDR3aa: CAWTGRFPNEQFF
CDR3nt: TGTGCCTGGACAGGGCGTTTCCCCAATGAGCAGTTCTTC

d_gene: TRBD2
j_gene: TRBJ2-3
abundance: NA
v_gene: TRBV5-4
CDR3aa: CASSSHLLAGEDTQYF
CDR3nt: TGTGCCAGCAGCTCGCATTTACTAGCGGGGGAAGATACGCAGTATTTT

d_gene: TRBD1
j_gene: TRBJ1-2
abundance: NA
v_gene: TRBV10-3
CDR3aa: CAISESLGQGRDYGYTF
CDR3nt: TGTGCCATCAGTGAGTCGTTAGGACAGGGAAGGGACTATGGCTACACCTTC

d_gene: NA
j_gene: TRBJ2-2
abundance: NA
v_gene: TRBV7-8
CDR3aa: CASTSPVNTGELFF
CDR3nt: TGTGCCAGCACCTCCCCGGTAAACACCGGGGAGCTGTTTTTT

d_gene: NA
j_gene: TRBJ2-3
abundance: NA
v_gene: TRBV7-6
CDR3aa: CASSLLLRRASTDTQYF
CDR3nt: TGTGCCAGCAGCCTCCTGTTGAGGAGGGCTAGCACAGATACGCAGTATTTT

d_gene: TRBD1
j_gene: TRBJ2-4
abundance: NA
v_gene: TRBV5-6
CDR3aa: CASSLTGENIQYF
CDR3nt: TGTGCCAGCAGCTTGACAGGGGAAAACATTCAGTACTTC